A single T cell receptor beta chain is shown here with its context. Antigen specificity is unknown. Germline V lookup: CDR1 SNHLY, CDR2 FYNNEI. Losses at the gene ends were 6 bases for V and 5 bases for J; bases not matched to a gene: 9. The CDR3 length is 16 residues. These data are taken from a study of T-cell memory formation after mild COVID-19. On the study more broadly: Clusters of TCRs were largely donor specific.

TCRdb itself ran the 5' RACE reads through MiXCR, one entry per CDR3 protein. The repertoire includes more than 450,000 distinct CDR3 sequences, over 15% of them detected once, and 12% sits in the top ten. Overall study findings and caveats: A second wave expanding day 15 to 37 was CD4+-biased; contracting clones were balanced. Clones which contracted sat mainly in CM and EM if CD4+, and in EMRA if CD8+. Prior to infection, memory already included some responding clones, suggesting cross-reactive memory joined.

V is TRBV2 and J is TRBJ1-6; 8 positions match TRBD1. The receptor comes from an adult woman who had mild COVID-19 (a few samples of this study predate the infection). Cell type and time point are not known. The sample consisted of PBMCs or a T cell subset sorted from them (not recorded which). DNA for the CDR3: TGTGCCAGCAGCCTACAGGGGGTTAAACATAATTCACCCCTCCACTTT. Translated: CASSLQGVKHNSPLHF.